These 15 T cell receptor beta chains were sequenced from one sample in a study. TCRdb used MiXCR to reprocess the RT-PCR reads, holding one entry per CDR3 protein. Seen here are around 700,000 distinct CDR3 sequences, approximately 15% observed once, and the top ten hold roughly 3.6%. Sequencing used memory CD4+ T cells from blood. These receptors were collected from a female donor in good health, serving as a healthy control.

The J gene is TRBJ2-2, the V gene TRBV7-3, with TRBD1 matching 7 bases. The CDR3 extends over 16 amino acids. Germline values: CDR1 SGHTA, CDR2 FQGTGA. Trimming cost V 4 bases and J 2 bases; bases outside gene matches: 7. CDR3 amino acids: CASSSSGTVNTGELFF. The CDR3 nucleotides read TGTGCCAGCAGCTCCTCCGGGACAGTCAACACCGGGGAGCTGTTTTTT.

Only a few counts were recorded for this clonotype. V and J are TRBV5-1 and TRBJ1-3; D gene ambiguous. V was trimmed by 4 bases and J by 0 bases, leaving 11 bases between them. The CDR3 covers 15 residues. Germline V CDR1 and CDR2: SGHRS, YFSETQ. CDR3 region: CASSTDVSSGNTIYF. The CDR3, as DNA: TGCGCCAGCAGCACCGACGTCAGCTCTGGAAACACCATATATTTT.

This chain connects TRBV6-1 to TRBJ1-4; D not resolved. From germline, CDR1 is MNHNS and CDR2 SASEGT. The CDR3 extends over 16 amino acids. V was trimmed by 7 bases and J by 3 bases, leaving 18 bases between them. CDR3 sequence reads: CASNSRGVMANEKLFF. In DNA form, the CDR3 reads TGTGCCAGCAACTCCCGGGGTGTAATGGCTAATGAAAAACTGTTTTTT.

This clonotype was recorded at least ten times. CDR3 loop: CASSKRTGSGANVLTF. CDR3 coding DNA: TGTGCCAGCAGTAAAAGGACAGGCTCTGGGGCCAACGTCCTGACTTTC. The genes are TRBV6-5 and TRBJ2-6; TRBD1 matches 7 bases. CDR1 MNHEY and CDR2 SVGAGI come from the germline V gene. This CDR3 region has 16 residues. Trimming cost V 5 bases and J 0 bases; bases outside gene matches: 4.

The chain combines TRBV28 with TRBJ1-1; D is uncertain. The CDR3 loop spans 12 amino acids. Germline V gene lookup returns CDR1 MDHEN and CDR2 SYDVKM. V was shortened by 4 bases and J by 3 bases, with 6 bases between the two germline ends. The CDR3 sequence is CASSYQDTEAFF. DNA of the CDR3: TGTGCCAGCAGTTACCAGGACACTGAAGCTTTCTTT. Filled out from reference TRBV28 and TRBJ1-1, the complete variable domain reads DVKVTQSSRYLVKRTGEKVFLECVQDMDHENMFWYRQDPGLGLRLIYFSYDVKMKEKGDIPEGYSVSREKKERFSLILESASTNQTSMYLCASSYQDTEAFFGQGTRLTVV.

The CDR3 reads CASSFGPDGPQETQYF. CDR3 nucleotides: TGTGCCAGCAGTTTTGGACCAGACGGCCCCCAAGAGACCCAGTACTTC. V is TRBV6-2 or TRBV6-3 and J is TRBJ2-5; D remains ambiguous. CDR3 length equals 16 residues. Germline CDR1 reads MNHEY; CDR2 reads SVGEGT. Trimming took 4 bases from V and 1 from J, leaving 16 bases between them.

The chain is built from TRBV5-1 and TRBJ1-6; D might be TRBD1 (6 bases). The CDR3 spans 14 residues. Germline V gene lookup returns CDR1 SGHRS and CDR2 YFSETQ. The ends were cut back, 8 bases at V and 5 bases at J, with 14 bases in the middle. Written as DNA, the CDR3 is TGCGCCAGTCAGGGGACGGGGGATAATTCACCCCTCCACTTT. Encoded protein: CASQGTGDNSPLHF. Based on the CDR3 plus reference TRBV5-1 and TRBJ1-6, the full variable domain is KAGVTQTPRYLIKTRGQQVTLSCSPISGHRSVSWYQQTPGQGLQFLFEYFSETQRNKGNFPGRFSGRQFSNSRSEMNVSTLELGDSALYLCASQGTGDNSPLHFGNGTRLTVT.

This clonotype was counted ten times or more. The chain carries TRBV20-1 and TRBJ1-2; D remains unclear. V lost 3 bases and J 6 bases, leaving 11 bases between the germline ends. The CDR3 is 12 amino acids. Germline lookup yields CDR1 DFQATT and CDR2 SNEGSKA (reference sequence). The CDR3 bases are TGCAGTGCTAGTGGAGCCCAGGATGGCTACACCTTC. It translates to CSASGAQDGYTF.

This clonotype has only a few counts. V and J are TRBV5-4 and TRBJ1-4, with 10 bases fitting TRBD1. Germline V gives CDR1 SGHNT, CDR2 YYREEE (reference sequence). The CDR3 has 13 residues. Germline trimming cut 4 bases from V and 8 bases from J; bases unmatched to any gene: 2. The CDR3 DNA reads TGTGCCAGCAGCCGGGACAGGGGAGAAAAACTGTTTTTT. Protein sequence: CASSRDRGEKLFF.

This clonotype was found many times. The chain carries TRBV20-1 and TRBJ1-2; 7 positions match TRBD1. CDR1 and CDR2 (germline): DFQATT, SNEGSKA (reference sequence). This CDR3 comprises 13 residues. V dropped 3 bases and J dropped 2; count of bases not matched to a gene: 3. The CDR3 bases are TGCAGTGCTAGTGCACAGGGGAACTATGGCTACACCTTC. Protein sequence: CSASAQGNYGYTF.

The chain employs TRBV20-1 and TRBJ1-2; D call uncertain. Trimming stripped 0 bases from V and 8 bases from J, with 10 bases between. The CDR3 totals 12 residues. From germline, CDR1 is DFQATT and CDR2 SNEGSKA (reference sequence). Here the CDR3 reads CSARDKGFGYTF. The CDR3 nucleotides read TGCAGTGCTAGAGATAAGGGATTCGGCTACACCTTC.

This clonotype was observed a few times. The chain couples TRBV9 to TRBJ2-1; 8 positions match TRBD2. CDR1 and CDR2 from the germline V gene are SGDLS and YYNGEE. The trim removed 6 bases at V and 2 bases at J, leaving 13 bases unmatched. The CDR3 has 17 amino acids. The CDR3 coding sequence is TGTGCCAGCACCGAATCCGGGGGGGGCGCTCCCTACAATGAGCAGTTCTTC. Amino acids: CASTESGGGAPYNEQFF.

The chain employs TRBV9 and TRBJ1-5; D call uncertain. V was shortened by 4 bases and J by 16 bases, with 21 bases between the two germline ends. Germline V gene data show CDR1 as SGDLS and CDR2 as YYNGEE. The CDR3 is made up of 13 amino acids. The CDR3 DNA reads as TGTGCCAGCAGCACCGCTCCGGGCAGCACCCCCCATTTT. It translates to CASSTAPGSTPHF.

This clonotype appeared a few times. V and J are TRBV4-2 and TRBJ2-3, with a weak D call TRBD1 (6 bases). Germline V gene lookup returns CDR1 LGHNA and CDR2 YNFKEQ. Trimming cost V 0 bases and J 5 bases, with 9 bases left between them. The CDR3 runs 14 residues. CDR3 in amino acids: CASSQDTTGDTQYF. CDR3 in DNA: TGTGCCAGCAGCCAAGATACGACAGGAGATACGCAGTATTTT.

The sample holds a few counts of this clonotype. The genes are TRBV3-1 and TRBJ2-1; 8 bases agree with TRBD1. Germline V gene sequence: CDR1 LGHDT, CDR2 YNNKEL (reference sequence). There are 13 residues in the CDR3. J was trimmed by 13 bases and V by 4 bases; bases with no gene match: 9. In nucleotides, the CDR3 is TGTGCCAGCAGCCCAACCCCGGGGACAGGACAGTTCTTC. Protein product: CASSPTPGTGQFF.